These T cell receptor beta chains were read from a single sample in a study of T-cell reconstitution after alpha-beta-depleted transplantation in children. TCRdb passed the PCR reads through MiXCR, listing each CDR3 protein once. The repertoire holds 150,000 to 250,000 distinct CDR3 sequences, 5% to 7.5% seen once, with under 6% in the top ten. The sample in question was PBMCs, obtained before TCRalphabeta/CD19-depleted stem cell transplant. These receptors originate from a girl under three years old with combined immunodeficiency, due to receive a stem cell transplant. The CDR3 runs from the conserved cysteine through the conserved F or W. A D gene is named only where the DNA matches it firmly. Some rows have no size entry. The others give once, few or many, or a class for an expanded clone.

V gene,J gene,D gene,clone size,CDR3 protein,CDR3 DNA
TRBV4-3,TRBJ2-5,TRBD2,many,CASSQKPQREYPTGEETQYF,TGCGCCAGCAGCCAAAAGCCCCAGCGGGAGTATCCAACGGGGGAAGAGACCCAGTACTTC
TRBV12-3/TRBV12-4,TRBJ2-2,TRBD1,few,CASSKDRTEAEFTGELFF,TGTGCCAGCAGTAAGGACAGGACTGAGGCGGAATTTACCGGGGAGCTGTTTTTT
TRBV4-2,TRBJ2-3,TRBD2,NA,CASSPGTKYTQYF,TGTGCCAGCAGCCCCGGGACTAAATATACGCAGTATTTT
TRBV29-1,TRBJ2-5,TRBD2,many,CSVEAPGLAGEETQYF,TGCAGCGTTGAAGCCCCGGGACTAGCGGGAGAAGAGACCCAGTACTTC
TRBV2,TRBJ2-1,NA,many,CASERLGEQFF,TGTGCCAGCGAAAGGTTAGGTGAGCAGTTCTTC
TRBV20-1,TRBJ2-7,NA,many,CSARRYNEQYF,TGCAGTGCTAGACGTTACAACGAGCAGTACTTC
TRBV6-5,TRBJ1-1,NA,many,CATHRGVEDTEAFF,TGTGCCACCCACCGGGGGGTAGAGGACACTGAAGCTTTCTTT
TRBV15,TRBJ2-5,TRBD2,many,CATSRGLAGDQTQYF,TGTGCCACCAGCAGAGGGTTAGCGGGAGATCAGACCCAGTACTTC
TRBV4-1,TRBJ2-2,TRBD2,many,CASSQGAGEGGGELFF,TGCGCCAGCAGCCAAGGAGCGGGAGAAGGTGGCGGGGAGCTGTTTTTT
TRBV6-2/TRBV6-3,TRBJ2-7,TRBD1,many,CASSYGTGSHEQYF,TGTGCCAGCAGTTACGGGACAGGGTCCCACGAGCAGTACTTC
TRBV3-1,TRBJ2-5,TRBD2,many,CASSPTSGDDTQYF,TGTGCCAGCAGCCCGACTAGCGGGGATGATACCCAGTACTTC
TRBV29-1,TRBJ1-1,TRBD1,many,CSVEGQGTEAFF,TGCAGCGTTGAGGGACAGGGCACTGAAGCTTTCTTT
TRBV4-1,TRBJ1-2,TRBD1,many,CASSQNLGQDKDGYTF,TGCGCCAGCAGCCAAAACTTGGGACAGGACAAGGATGGCTACACCTTC
TRBV20-1,TRBJ2-5,TRBD2,many,CSARVGFGLAGPQETQYF,TGCAGTGCTAGAGTCGGGTTCGGACTAGCGGGCCCCCAAGAGACCCAGTACTTC
TRBV6-6,TRBJ1-2,NA,many,CASRSQGLSYTF,TGTGCCAGCAGGTCACAGGGCCTGAGCTACACCTTC
TRBV6-5,TRBJ2-1,TRBD2,many,CASSRGLAGDNEQFF,TGTGCCAGCAGCCGAGGACTAGCGGGAGATAATGAGCAGTTCTTC
TRBV25-1,TRBJ2-7,NA,few,CASSELEWAEQYF,TGTGCCAGCAGTGAGTTGGAGTGGGCCGAGCAGTACTTC
TRBV28,TRBJ1-4,NA,many,CASSWSYTNEKLFF,TGTGCCAGCAGTTGGTCGTACACTAATGAAAAACTGTTTTTT
TRBV7-9,TRBJ2-1,NA,few,CASSLAAGALNEQFF,TGTGCCAGCAGCTTAGCGGCGGGGGCCCTGAATGAGCAGTTCTTC
TRBV29-1,TRBJ1-1,NA,many,CSVGTMGTEAFF,TGCAGCGTTGGGACGATGGGCACTGAAGCTTTCTTT
TRBV20-1,TRBJ2-7,NA,many,CSARVNGGIEQYF,TGCAGTGCTAGAGTTAACGGAGGAATAGAGCAGTACTTC
TRBV5-8,TRBJ1-6,NA,many,CASIPSRSGMNSPLHF,TGTGCCAGCATCCCGTCCCGGTCAGGGATGAATTCACCCCTCCACTTT
TRBV10-3,TRBJ2-1,TRBD2,many,CAISESKLAGGLYNEQFF,TGTGCCATCAGTGAGTCGAAACTAGCGGGGGGTCTCTACAATGAGCAGTTCTTC
TRBV29-1,TRBJ1-1,NA,many,CSVLQGEPFF,TGCAGCGTCTTACAGGGAGAACCTTTCTTT
TRBV5-6,TRBJ2-1,TRBD1,many,CASSRLRQGWNEQFF,TGTGCCAGCAGCCGCCTCAGACAGGGCTGGAATGAGCAGTTCTTC
TRBV20-1,TRBJ2-3,NA,many,CSARDRQLPADTQYF,TGCAGTGCTAGAGATAGGCAGCTACCGGCAGATACGCAGTATTTT
TRBV7-2,TRBJ1-4,NA,many,CASSLELQLNEKLFF,TGTGCCAGCAGCTTAGAATTGCAGCTTAATGAAAAACTGTTTTTT
TRBV20-1,TRBJ2-3,TRBD2,many,CSAGLAGGITDTQYF,TGCAGTGCCGGGCTAGCGGGGGGGATCACAGATACGCAGTATTTT
TRBV5-1,TRBJ2-3,NA,few,CASSPGVSSTDTQYF,TGCGCCAGCAGCCCTGGGGTCAGTTCCACAGATACGCAGTATTTT
TRBV29-1,TRBJ2-7,NA,NA,CSVGAVPYEQYF,TGCAGCGTTGGGGCAGTCCCCTACGAGCAGTACTTC
TRBV15,TRBJ1-2,TRBD1,few,CATSRSRTGVYGYTF,TGTGCCACCAGCAGATCTCGGACAGGAGTCTATGGCTACACCTTC
TRBV7-8,TRBJ1-3,NA,NA,CALGQGTQGLGSGNTIYF,TGTGCCCTCGGACAAGGGACACAAGGCCTGGGCTCTGGAAACACCATATATTTT
TRBV5-1,TRBJ2-2,NA,many,CASAYGTGLGRNTGELFF,TGCGCCAGCGCATACGGGACGGGCCTCGGGCGGAACACCGGGGAGCTGTTTTTT
TRBV21-1,TRBJ2-1,NA,many,CAISTHGGYNEQFF,TGTGCCATTTCAACTCATGGGGGATACAATGAGCAGTTCTTC
TRBV7-9,TRBJ1-2,NA,many,CASSLVGPLDGYTF,TGTGCCAGCAGCTTAGTAGGGCCTCTCGATGGCTACACCTTC
TRBV9,TRBJ2-6,NA,many,CASSVEDWFPSGANVLTF,TGTGCCAGCAGCGTAGAGGATTGGTTTCCCTCTGGGGCCAACGTCCTGACTTTC
TRBV29-1,TRBJ2-3,NA,many,CSVVPAGTLTDTQYF,TGCAGCGTCGTTCCCGCCGGGACTTTAACAGATACGCAGTATTTT
TRBV20-1,TRBJ1-2,NA,few,CSARVRGNGYTF,TGCAGTGCTAGAGTGCGGGGAAATGGCTACACCTTC
TRBV24-1,TRBJ2-3,NA,many,CATSDGSFPYTQYF,TGTGCCACCAGTGATGGTTCCTTTCCGTATACGCAGTATTTT
TRBV6-1,TRBJ2-5,TRBD2,few,CASSPPGLAGQETQYF,TGTGCCAGCAGTCCTCCGGGACTAGCGGGCCAAGAGACCCAGTACTTC
TRBV5-6,TRBJ1-1,NA,many,CASSLAGKRAFF,TGTGCCAGCAGCTTGGCTGGGAAGAGAGCTTTCTTT
TRBV6-2/TRBV6-3,TRBJ2-4,NA,many,CASSDRFELAKNIQYF,TGTGCCAGCAGTGACAGGTTCGAGCTAGCCAAAAACATTCAGTACTTC
TRBV5-1,TRBJ2-1,NA,many,CASSLGGGLAPEQFF,TGCGCCAGCAGCTTGGGAGGGGGGCTAGCGCCTGAGCAGTTCTTC
TRBV20-1,TRBJ2-7,NA,few,CSALDYEQYF,TGCAGTGCCCTGGACTACGAGCAGTACTTC
TRBV4-3,TRBJ2-4,TRBD2,many,CASSQLAGDKNIQYF,TGCGCCAGCAGCCAACTAGCGGGAGACAAAAACATTCAGTACTTC
TRBV7-8,TRBJ1-1,NA,many,CASSLPAGMNTEAFF,TGTGCCAGCAGCTTACCTGCCGGGATGAACACTGAAGCTTTCTTT
TRBV12-3/TRBV12-4,TRBJ2-5,NA,many,CASRDSKETQYF,TGTGCCAGCCGGGACTCGAAAGAGACCCAGTACTTC
TRBV6-2/TRBV6-3,TRBJ2-1,TRBD2,few,CASSYHLGGVFEQFF,TGTGCCAGCAGTTATCACCTTGGGGGGGTTTTTGAGCAGTTCTTC
TRBV7-9,TRBJ2-3,NA,many,CASSSAPRGSYTDTQYF,TGTGCCAGCAGCTCTGCACCGAGGGGGTCATACACAGATACGCAGTATTTT
TRBV4-3,TRBJ2-2,TRBD2,many,CASSQKPQDWTPLAGSNTGELFF,TGCGCCAGCAGCCAAAAACCCCAAGACTGGACACCACTAGCGGGTTCAAACACCGGGGAGCTGTTTTTT
TRBV5-6,TRBJ1-2,NA,many,CASSFRPVRNYGYTF,TGTGCCAGCAGCTTTCGGCCAGTGAGAAACTATGGCTACACCTTC
TRBV4-3,TRBJ2-3,TRBD2,many,CASSQLAGASRTQYF,TGCGCCAGCAGCCAACTAGCGGGAGCTTCAAGAACGCAGTATTTT
TRBV11-3,TRBJ2-3,TRBD2,many,CASSFRRGATLGPIDTQYF,TGTGCCAGCAGCTTCCGGCGGGGGGCTACCCTGGGCCCGATAGATACGCAGTATTTT